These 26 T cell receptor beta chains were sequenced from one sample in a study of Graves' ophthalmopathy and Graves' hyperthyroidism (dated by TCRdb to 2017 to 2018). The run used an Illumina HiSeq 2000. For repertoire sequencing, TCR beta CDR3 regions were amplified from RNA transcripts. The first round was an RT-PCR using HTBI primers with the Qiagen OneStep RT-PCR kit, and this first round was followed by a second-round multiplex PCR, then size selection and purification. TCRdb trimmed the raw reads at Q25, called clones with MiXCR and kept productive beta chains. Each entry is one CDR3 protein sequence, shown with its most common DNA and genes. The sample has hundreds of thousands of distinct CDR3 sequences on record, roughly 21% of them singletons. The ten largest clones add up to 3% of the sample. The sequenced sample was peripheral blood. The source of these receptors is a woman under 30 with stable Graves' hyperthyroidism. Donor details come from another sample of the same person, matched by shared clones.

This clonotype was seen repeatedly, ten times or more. The CDR3 nucleotides read TGTGCCAGCAGCTTAGCAGGGACACGGAACGAGCAGTACTTC. Protein sequence: CASSLAGTRNEQYF. This rearrangement joins TRBV13 to TRBJ2-7; D possibly corresponds to TRBD1 (6 bases). CDR3 size: 14 residues. Germline lookup yields CDR1 PRHDT and CDR2 FYEKMQ (reference sequence). V lost 1 base and J lost 5, with 12 bases in between.

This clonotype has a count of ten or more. CDR3 coding DNA: TGTGCCAGCAGTTTAGGCCGTCCGAGCTCCTATAATTCACCCCTCCACTTT. Its translation is CASSLGRPSSYNSPLHF. The chain uses TRBV28 and TRBJ1-6; D call uncertain. The germline gives CDR1 MDHEN, CDR2 SYDVKM. The germline V and J ends were trimmed by 2 bases and 0 bases, with 11 bases remaining between them. This CDR3 contains 17 residues.

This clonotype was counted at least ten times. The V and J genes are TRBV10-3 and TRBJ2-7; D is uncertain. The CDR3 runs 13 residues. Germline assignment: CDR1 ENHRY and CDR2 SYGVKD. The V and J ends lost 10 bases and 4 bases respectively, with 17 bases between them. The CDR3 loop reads CATEDGSGYEQYF. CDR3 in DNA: TGTGCCACCGAGGACGGTTCTGGTTACGAGCAGTACTTC.

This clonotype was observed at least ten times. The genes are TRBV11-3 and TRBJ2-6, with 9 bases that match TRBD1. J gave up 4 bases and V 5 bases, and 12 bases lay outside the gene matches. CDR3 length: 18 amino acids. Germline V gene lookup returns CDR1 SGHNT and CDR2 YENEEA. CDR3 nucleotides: TGTGCCAGCAGCCGTGGGACAGGGTGGGGGCTAGGGGCCAACGTCCTGACTTTC. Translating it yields CASSRGTGWGLGANVLTF.

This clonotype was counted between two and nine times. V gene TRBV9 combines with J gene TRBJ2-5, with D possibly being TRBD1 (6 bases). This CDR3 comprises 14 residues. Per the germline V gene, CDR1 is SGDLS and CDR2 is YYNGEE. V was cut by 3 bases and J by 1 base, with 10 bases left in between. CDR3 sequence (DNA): TGTGCCAGCAGCGAAGGGACAAGCCAAGAGACCCAGTACTTC. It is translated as CASSEGTSQETQYF.

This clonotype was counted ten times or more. This CDR3 is CASSLNIGDPVQETQYF. Here the CDR3 DNA reads TGTGCCAGCAGCTTAAATATCGGAGATCCCGTACAAGAGACCCAGTACTTC. The gene calls are TRBV11-1 and TRBJ2-5; no firm D call. This CDR3 has 17 amino acids. CDR1 and CDR2 (germline): SGHAT, FQDESV (reference sequence). The V and J ends lost 2 bases and 2 bases respectively, with 18 bases between them.

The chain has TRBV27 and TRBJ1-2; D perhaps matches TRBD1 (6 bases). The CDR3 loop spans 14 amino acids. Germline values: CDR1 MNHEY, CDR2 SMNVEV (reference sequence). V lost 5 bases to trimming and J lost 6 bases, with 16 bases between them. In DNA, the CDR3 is TGTGCCAGCAGTCCTCGTGGGGGGGCAAATGGCTACACCTTC. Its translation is CASSPRGGANGYTF.

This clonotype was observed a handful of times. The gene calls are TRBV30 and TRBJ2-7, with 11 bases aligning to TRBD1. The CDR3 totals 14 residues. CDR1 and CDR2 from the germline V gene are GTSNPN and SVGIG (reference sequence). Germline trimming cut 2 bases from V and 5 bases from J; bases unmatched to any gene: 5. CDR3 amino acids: CAWSRTGGGDEQYF. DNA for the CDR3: TGTGCCTGGAGTCGGACAGGGGGCGGTGACGAGCAGTACTTC.

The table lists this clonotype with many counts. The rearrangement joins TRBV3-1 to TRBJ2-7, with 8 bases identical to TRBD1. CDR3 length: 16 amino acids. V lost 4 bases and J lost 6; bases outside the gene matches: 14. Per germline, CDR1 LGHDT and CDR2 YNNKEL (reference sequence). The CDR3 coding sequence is TGTGCCAGCAGCCGAGGACAGGGCAGGAACTCTTTCGAGCAGTACTTC. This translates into CASSRGQGRNSFEQYF.

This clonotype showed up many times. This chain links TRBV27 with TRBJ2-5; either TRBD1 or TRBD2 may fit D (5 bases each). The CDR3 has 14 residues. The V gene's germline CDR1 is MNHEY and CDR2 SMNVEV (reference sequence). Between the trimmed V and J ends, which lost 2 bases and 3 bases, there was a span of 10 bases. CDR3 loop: CASSLMGTEETQYF. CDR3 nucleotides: TGTGCCAGCAGTTTAATGGGGACCGAAGAGACCCAGTACTTC.

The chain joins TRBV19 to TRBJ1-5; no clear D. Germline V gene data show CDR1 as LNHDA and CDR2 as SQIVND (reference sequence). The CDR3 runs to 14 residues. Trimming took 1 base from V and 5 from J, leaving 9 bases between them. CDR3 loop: CASSIGAGDQPQHF. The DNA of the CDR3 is TGTGCCAGTAGTATAGGGGCGGGAGATCAGCCCCAGCATTTT. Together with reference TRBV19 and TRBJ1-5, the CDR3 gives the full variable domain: DGGITQSPKYLFRKEGQNVTLSCEQNLNHDAMYWYRQDPGQGLRLIYYSQIVNDFQKGDIAEGYSVSREKKESFPLTVTSAQKNPTAFYLCASSIGAGDQPQHFGDGTRLSIL.

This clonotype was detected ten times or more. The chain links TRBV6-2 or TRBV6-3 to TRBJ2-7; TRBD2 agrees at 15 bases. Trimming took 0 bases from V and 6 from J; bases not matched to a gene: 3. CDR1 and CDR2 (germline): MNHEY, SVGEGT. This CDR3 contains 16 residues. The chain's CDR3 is CASSYSGLAGGSEQYF. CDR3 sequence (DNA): TGTGCCAGCAGTTACTCGGGACTAGCGGGAGGAAGCGAGCAGTACTTC.

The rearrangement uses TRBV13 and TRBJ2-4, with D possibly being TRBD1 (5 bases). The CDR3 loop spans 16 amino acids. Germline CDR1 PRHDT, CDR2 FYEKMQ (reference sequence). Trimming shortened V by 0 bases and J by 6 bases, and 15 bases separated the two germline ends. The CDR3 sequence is CASSLGSNSRGNIQYF. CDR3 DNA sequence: TGTGCCAGCAGCTTAGGGTCCAATTCTAGGGGAAACATTCAGTACTTC. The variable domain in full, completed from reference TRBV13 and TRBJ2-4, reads AAGVIQSPRHLIKEKRETATLKCYPIPRHDTVYWYQQGPGQDPQFLISFYEKMQSDKGSIPDRFSAQQFSDYHSELNMSSLELGDSALYFCASSLGSNSRGNIQYFGAGTRLSVL.

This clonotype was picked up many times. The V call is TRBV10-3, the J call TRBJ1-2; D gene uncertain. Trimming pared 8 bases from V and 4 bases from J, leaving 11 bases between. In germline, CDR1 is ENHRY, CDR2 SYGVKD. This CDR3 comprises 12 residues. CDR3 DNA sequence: TGTGCCATCTGGGAGTTCGGCTATGGCTACACCTTC. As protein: CAIWEFGYGYTF.

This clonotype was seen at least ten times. CDR3 amino acids: CAWTVSGESYGYTF. The CDR3 DNA follows: TGTGCCTGGACCGTGTCTGGGGAATCCTATGGCTACACCTTC. V is TRBV30 and J is TRBJ1-2; D call uncertain. Germline V CDR1 and CDR2: GTSNPN, SVGIG (reference sequence). The CDR3 spans 14 residues. The ends were cut back, 4 bases at V and 4 bases at J, with 16 bases in the middle.

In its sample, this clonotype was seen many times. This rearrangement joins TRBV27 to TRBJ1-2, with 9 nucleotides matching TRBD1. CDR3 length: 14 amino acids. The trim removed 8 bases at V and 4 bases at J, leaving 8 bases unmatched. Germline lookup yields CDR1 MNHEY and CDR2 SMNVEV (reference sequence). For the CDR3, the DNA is TGTGCCAGCGGATGGGGACAGGGCGGCTATGGCTACACCTTC. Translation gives CASGWGQGGYGYTF.

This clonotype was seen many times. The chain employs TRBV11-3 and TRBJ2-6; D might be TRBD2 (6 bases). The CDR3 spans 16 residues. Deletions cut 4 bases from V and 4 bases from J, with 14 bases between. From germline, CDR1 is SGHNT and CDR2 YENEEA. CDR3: CASSSPGAGGANVLTF. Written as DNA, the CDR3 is TGTGCCAGCAGCTCGCCCGGCGCGGGGGGGGCCAACGTCCTGACTTTC. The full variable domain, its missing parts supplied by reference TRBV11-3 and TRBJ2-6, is EAGVVQSPRYKIIEKKQPVAFWCNPISGHNTLYWYLQNLGQGPELLIRYENEEAVDDSQLPKDRFSAERLKGVDSTLKIQPAELGDSAVYLCASSSPGAGGANVLTFGAGSRLTVL.

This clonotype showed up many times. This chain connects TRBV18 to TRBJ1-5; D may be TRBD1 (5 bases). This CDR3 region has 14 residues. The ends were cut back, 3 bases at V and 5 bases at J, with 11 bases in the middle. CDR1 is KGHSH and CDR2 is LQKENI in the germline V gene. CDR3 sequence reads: CASSPGREHQPQHF. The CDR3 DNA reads TGTGCCAGCTCACCTGGCAGGGAGCATCAGCCCCAGCATTTT.

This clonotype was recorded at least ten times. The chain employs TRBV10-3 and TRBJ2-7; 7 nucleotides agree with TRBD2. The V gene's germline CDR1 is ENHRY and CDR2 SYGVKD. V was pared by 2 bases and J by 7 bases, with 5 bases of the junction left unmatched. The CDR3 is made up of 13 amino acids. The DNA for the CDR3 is TGTGCCATCAGTGAGGGGAGGGGTGGGGAGCAGTACTTC. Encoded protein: CAISEGRGGEQYF.

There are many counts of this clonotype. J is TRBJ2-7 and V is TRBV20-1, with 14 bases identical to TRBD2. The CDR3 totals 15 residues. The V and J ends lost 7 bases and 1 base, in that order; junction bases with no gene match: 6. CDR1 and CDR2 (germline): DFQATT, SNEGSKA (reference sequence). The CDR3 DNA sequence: TGCAGTGTGGAGACTAGCGGGAGGGGGTCCTACGAGCAGTACTTC. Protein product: CSVETSGRGSYEQYF.

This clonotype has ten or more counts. The CDR3 here is CASSDPTAGGIHEQYF. CDR3 coding DNA: TGCGCCAGCAGTGATCCGACTGCGGGGGGTATCCACGAGCAGTACTTC. The rearrangement uses TRBV10-2 and TRBJ2-7; 8 nucleotides agree with TRBD2. CDR3 length equals 16 residues. From germline, CDR1 is WSHSY and CDR2 SAAADI. The V gene end was trimmed by 3 bases and the J gene end by 5 bases; junction bases not matched to a gene: 12.

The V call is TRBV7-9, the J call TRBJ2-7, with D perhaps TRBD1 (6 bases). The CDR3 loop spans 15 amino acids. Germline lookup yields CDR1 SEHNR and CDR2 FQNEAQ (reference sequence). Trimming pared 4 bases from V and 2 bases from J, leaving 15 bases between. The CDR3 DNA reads TGTGCCAGCAGCTCGGTACGGGACAACCCCTACGAGCAGTACTTC. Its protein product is CASSSVRDNPYEQYF.

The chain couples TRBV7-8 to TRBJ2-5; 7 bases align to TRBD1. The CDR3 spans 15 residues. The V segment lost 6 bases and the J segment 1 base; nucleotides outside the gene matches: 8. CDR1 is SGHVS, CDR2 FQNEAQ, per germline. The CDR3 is CASRDYRGLQETQYF. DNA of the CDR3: TGTGCCAGCAGAGATTACAGGGGCCTCCAAGAGACCCAGTACTTC.

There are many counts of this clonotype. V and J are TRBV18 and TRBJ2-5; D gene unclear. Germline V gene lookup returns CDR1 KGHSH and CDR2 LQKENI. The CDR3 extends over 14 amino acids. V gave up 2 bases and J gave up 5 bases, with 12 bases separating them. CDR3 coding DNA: TGTGCCAGCTCACCAGACACTACCTATGAGACCCAGTACTTC. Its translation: CASSPDTTYETQYF.

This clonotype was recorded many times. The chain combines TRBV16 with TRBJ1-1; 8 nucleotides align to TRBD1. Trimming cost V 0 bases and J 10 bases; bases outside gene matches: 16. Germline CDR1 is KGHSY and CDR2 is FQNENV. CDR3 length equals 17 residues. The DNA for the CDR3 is TGTGCCAGCAGCCAATCGGCGGCGACAGGGGTGGGTATGAGAGCTTTCTTT. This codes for CASSQSAATGVGMRAFF.

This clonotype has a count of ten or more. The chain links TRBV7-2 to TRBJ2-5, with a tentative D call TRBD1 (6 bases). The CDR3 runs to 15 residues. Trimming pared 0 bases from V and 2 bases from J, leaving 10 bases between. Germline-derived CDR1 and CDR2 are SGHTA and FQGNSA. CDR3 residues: CASSLAIGQQETQYF. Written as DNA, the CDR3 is TGTGCCAGCAGCTTAGCCATAGGACAGCAAGAGACCCAGTACTTC.